One sample yielded the 19 T cell receptor beta chains listed below, sequenced in a study of blood T cells in healthy people across ages. Using a J-beta primer mix together with a sample-barcoded 5' primer, a second PCR was run for 7 to 11 cycles. MiXCR, applied by TCRdb to the 5' RACE reads, yields one record per CDR3 protein. This sample has fewer than 1,000,000 distinct CDR3 sequences, with more than 35% found just once. Sequencing was carried out using blood. Receptor source: a man of 80 years or more in good health.

This clonotype was found many times. The chain carries TRBV12-3 or TRBV12-4 and TRBJ1-1; D perhaps matches TRBD1 (6 bases). V was clipped by 3 bases and J by 5 bases, with 13 bases between them. There are 14 residues in the CDR3. CDR3: CASSLYRVGTEAFF. In DNA form, the CDR3 reads TGTGCCAGCAGTTTGTACAGGGTCGGGACTGAAGCTTTCTTT.

Many counts were recorded for this clonotype. The genes are TRBV10-3 and TRBJ2-1; D ambiguous. The germline gives CDR1 ENHRY, CDR2 SYGVKD. Trimming took off 8 bases at V and 0 bases at J, with 14 bases between the two ends. The CDR3 sequence is 15 residues long. This CDR3 is CAIARTESSYNEQFF. Here the CDR3 DNA reads TGTGCCATCGCGAGGACCGAGAGCTCCTACAATGAGCAGTTCTTC.

About this clonotype itself: Germline is not matched at one junction end, which may reflect a read error. The gene calls are TRBV7-2 and TRBJ2-7; possible D gene TRBD2, 6 bases. From germline, CDR1 is SGHTA and CDR2 FQGNSA. This CDR3 region has 15 residues. This CDR3 reads CASSLAPGRDYEQYF. The DNA of the CDR3 is TGTGCCAGCAGCCTAGCACCCGGGCGGGACTACGAGCAGTACTTC.

The chain joins TRBV29-1 to TRBJ2-1; maybe TRBD2 (5 bases). Trimming shortened V by 4 bases and J by 2 bases, and 12 bases separated the two germline ends. The CDR3 consists of 14 residues. The germline CDR1 and CDR2 sequences are SQVTM and ANQGSEA. DNA of the CDR3: TGCAGCGTTGGGCTAGCCGAGCCCTACAATGAGCAGTTCTTC. This codes for CSVGLAEPYNEQFF.

This clonotype was counted ten times or more. The chain links TRBV7-2 to TRBJ2-1; 11 bases line up with TRBD2. This CDR3 contains 18 residues. The V and J ends lost 4 bases and 0 bases, in that order; junction bases with no gene match: 8. The germline V gene has CDR1 SGHTA and CDR2 FQGNSA. This CDR3 reads CASSSPTSGSSSYNEQFF. The CDR3 coding sequence is TGTGCCAGCAGCTCCCCTACTAGCGGGAGTAGCTCCTACAATGAGCAGTTCTTC.

V and J are TRBV6-2 or TRBV6-3 and TRBJ2-1, with D maybe TRBD2 (5 bases). There are 13 residues in the CDR3. V was shortened by 6 bases and J by 15 bases, with 21 bases between the two germline ends. Germline V gives CDR1 MNHEY, CDR2 SVGEGT. CDR3 sequence reads: CASSLLDGEAGFF. CDR3 coding DNA: TGTGCCAGCAGCCTACTTGACGGAGAGGCGGGGTTCTTC.

The chain has TRBV4-3 and TRBJ1-1; TRBD1 is a possible D gene (5 bases). Between the trimmed V and J ends, which lost 3 bases and 2 bases, there was a span of 16 bases. The germline CDR1 and CDR2 sequences are LGHNA and YSLEER. The CDR3 runs 16 residues. The CDR3: CASSQDSGTINTEAFF. The CDR3, as DNA: TGCGCCAGCAGCCAGGATTCGGGGACGATAAACACTGAAGCTTTCTTT.

This clonotype was counted once. CDR3 protein: CAWSEGGASGNTIYF. The CDR3 nucleotides are TGTGCCTGGAGTGAAGGAGGGGCGAGTGGAAACACCATATATTTT. J is TRBJ1-3 and V is TRBV30; possible D gene TRBD1, 5 bases. Germline lookup yields CDR1 GTSNPN and CDR2 SVGIG (reference sequence). The V end was cut by 1 base, the J end by 3 bases, with 13 bases between. The CDR3 has 15 amino acids.

The rearrangement uses TRBV7-2 and TRBJ2-7; 7 bases align to TRBD1. The germline gives CDR1 SGHTA, CDR2 FQGNSA. V gave up 3 bases and J gave up 10 bases; unmatched junction bases: 6. The CDR3 is 12 amino acids. The CDR3 spells CASSFPGTDQYF. DNA of the CDR3: TGTGCCAGCAGCTTCCCCGGGACAGATCAGTACTTC.

This clonotype was seen only a few times. The chain has TRBV7-2 and TRBJ2-4, with 8 bases that match TRBD1. The J call may be incorrect, as the DNA end agrees better with TRBJ2-7. The germline gives CDR1 SGHTA, CDR2 FQGNSA. This CDR3 has 18 residues. The CDR3 is CASSLVTRTGSSTGEQYF. The CDR3 region has the DNA TGTGCCAGCAGCTTAGTCACTCGGACAGGGTCCAGTACCGGCGAGCAGTACTTC.

On this clonotype itself: Germline and junction disagree at one end, which may indicate a read error. The chain links TRBV12-3 or TRBV12-4 to TRBJ2-1; D possibly corresponds to TRBD1 (5 bases). The CDR3 extends over 14 amino acids. DNA of the CDR3: TGTGCCAGCAGTTTCAGGGTGGGGCGGAATGGGCAGTTCTTC. This translates into CASSFRVGRNGQFF.

The rearrangement links TRBV2 to TRBJ2-7, with 8 bases matching TRBD1. The end of the DNA aligns better with TRBJ2-5, so the J call may be wrong. CDR1 and CDR2 (germline): SNHLY, FYNNEI. This CDR3 comprises 16 residues. Here the CDR3 reads CASSDGARGPGETQYF. CDR3 nucleotide sequence: TGTGCCAGCAGTGACGGGGCCAGGGGGCCGGGAGAGACCCAGTACTTC.

V is TRBV28 and J is TRBJ1-5; D unclear. Trimming removed 6 bases from V and 0 bases from J, with 15 bases in between. This CDR3 comprises 16 residues. The V gene's germline CDR1 is MDHEN and CDR2 SYDVKM. The CDR3 DNA is TGTGCCAGCAGCCGAACATGGTCCTATAGCAATCAGCCCCAGCATTTT. As protein: CASSRTWSYSNQPQHF.

The chain is built from TRBV24-1 and TRBJ1-2, with a weak D call TRBD1 (5 bases). CDR3 size: 15 residues. V was cut by 4 bases and J by 0 bases, with 11 bases left in between. Per germline, CDR1 KGHDR and CDR2 SFDVKD. CDR3 in DNA: TGTGCCACCAGTGACCGGACATCTACTAACTATGGCTACACCTTC. The encoded protein is CATSDRTSTNYGYTF.

The genes are TRBV27 and TRBJ2-7; TRBD1 is a possible D gene (5 bases). The CDR3 runs 16 residues. V shed 0 bases and J shed 6 bases, with 18 bases lying between them. The germline V gene has CDR1 MNHEY and CDR2 SMNVEV (reference sequence). CDR3 residues: CASSLSGRRVGGEQYF. The CDR3 DNA reads as TGTGCCAGCAGTTTATCAGGGCGCAGGGTGGGCGGCGAGCAGTACTTC.

The V call is TRBV3-1, the J call TRBJ2-2; D might be TRBD2 (5 bases). V gave up 3 bases and J gave up 5 bases, with 10 bases separating them. This CDR3 is 14 amino acids long. The V gene's germline CDR1 is LGHDT and CDR2 YNNKEL (reference sequence). Written as DNA, the CDR3 is TGTGCCAGCAGCCAGCGATCGGGGACCGGGGAGCTGTTTTTT. It is translated as CASSQRSGTGELFF. Combining the CDR3 with reference TRBV3-1 and TRBJ2-2 gives the whole variable domain DTAVSQTPKYLVTQMGNDKSIKCEQNLGHDTMYWYKQDSKKFLKIMFSYNNKELIINETVPNRFSPKSPDKAHLNLHINSLELGDSAVYFCASSQRSGTGELFFGEGSRLTVL.

This clonotype was detected a few times. The CDR3 nucleotides are TGTGCCAGCAGCTCCGGGACTAGCGGGGCGAGCTCCTACAATGAGCAGTTCTTC. Translation gives CASSSGTSGASSYNEQFF. The V and J genes are TRBV13 and TRBJ2-1, with 13 bases matching TRBD2. CDR1 and CDR2 from the germline V gene are PRHDT and FYEKMQ (reference sequence). J lost 0 bases, V lost 4 bases, and 6 bases had no gene match. This CDR3 has 18 amino acids.

The CDR3 bases are TGTGCCAGCAGTGGGCGGGGGAGGAACACTGAAGCTTTCTTT. Translation: CASSGRGRNTEAFF. The chain uses TRBV27 and TRBJ1-1; D possibly corresponds to TRBD1 (5 bases). Germline V CDR1 and CDR2: MNHEY, SMNVEV (reference sequence). CDR3 size: 14 residues. Between the trimmed V and J ends, which lost 5 bases and 1 base, there was a span of 11 bases.

This clonotype was counted only a few times. The V and J genes are TRBV20-1 and TRBJ2-7; 9 positions agree with TRBD2. With 0 bases clipped from V and 1 base from J, the junction kept 13 bases outside the gene matches. Germline CDR1 and CDR2: DFQATT and SNEGSKA (reference sequence). CDR3 length: 18 amino acids. The CDR3 is CSARDLASGTLVSYEQYF. The CDR3 coding sequence is TGCAGTGCTAGAGATCTTGCTAGCGGGACCCTTGTGTCCTACGAGCAGTACTTC.